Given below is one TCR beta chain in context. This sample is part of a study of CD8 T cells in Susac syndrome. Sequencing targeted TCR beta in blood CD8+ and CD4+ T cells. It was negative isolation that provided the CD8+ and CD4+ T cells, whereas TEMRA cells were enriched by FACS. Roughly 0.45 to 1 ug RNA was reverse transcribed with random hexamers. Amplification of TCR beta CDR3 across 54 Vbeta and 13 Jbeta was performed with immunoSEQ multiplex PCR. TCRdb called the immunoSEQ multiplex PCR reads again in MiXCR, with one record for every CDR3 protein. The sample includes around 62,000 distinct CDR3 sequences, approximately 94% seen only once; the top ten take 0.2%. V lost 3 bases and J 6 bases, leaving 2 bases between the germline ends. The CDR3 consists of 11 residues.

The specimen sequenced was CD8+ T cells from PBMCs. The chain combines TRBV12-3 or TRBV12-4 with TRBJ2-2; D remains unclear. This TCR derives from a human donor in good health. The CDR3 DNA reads TGTGCCAGCAGTTTTGCCGGGGAGCTGTTTTTT. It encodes CASSFAGELFF.